The 2 T cell receptor beta chains given below trace back to one sample, sequenced in a study of T cell repertoires in cytomegalovirus infection. TCRdb re-called the reads through MiXCR, storing one row per CDR3 protein. The sample includes about 360,000 distinct CDR3 sequences, roughly 20% of them seen just once. The specimen sequenced was PBMCs. These receptors were taken from a human donor in good health (CMV status not recorded). Some clones in this sample may be carry-over from other donors' samples.

The chain carries TRBV29-1 and TRBJ2-7, with 9 bases fitting TRBD1. The length of the CDR3 is 17 residues. V trimming: 5 bases; J trimming: 2 bases; junction bases outside the gene matches: 16. Germline loops: CDR1 SQVTM, CDR2 ANQGSEA. DNA of the CDR3: TGCAGCGTTCTCCCTCGGTTGACAGGGGGACCAACCTACGAGCAGTACTTC. Translating it yields CSVLPRLTGGPTYEQYF.

J is TRBJ1-4 and V is TRBV29-1; 8 positions match TRBD1. Per germline, CDR1 SQVTM and CDR2 ANQGSEA. The CDR3 loop spans 11 amino acids. J was trimmed by 11 bases and V by 7 bases; bases with no gene match: 6. The DNA of the CDR3 is TGCAGCGCGCTGACAGGGGAGAAACTGTTTTTT. Encoded protein: CSALTGEKLFF. The entire variable domain, with the rest obtained from reference TRBV29-1 and TRBJ1-4, is as follows: SAVISQKPSRDICQRGTSLTIQCQVDSQVTMMFWYRQQPGQSLTLIATANQGSEATYESGFVIDKFPISRPNLTFSTLTVSNMSPEDSSIYLCSALTGEKLFFGSGTQLSVL.